The entry below describes one TCR beta chain. This entry is derived from a study of blood T cell repertoires in COVID-19. Germline assignment: CDR1 SGHRS and CDR2 YFSETQ. V lost 4 bases and J lost 7; bases outside the gene matches: 3. The CDR3 has 14 residues. Here immunoSEQ multiplex PCR was the method, and the copy in TCRdb shows in-frame clones only, minus some. In the table there are 200,000 to 300,000 clones, 85% to 95% of which are singletons. The chain couples TRBV5-1 to TRBJ2-1, with TRBD2 identical over 12 bases. Sequenced material: peripheral blood. The receptor was derived from a man younger than 40 with COVID-19, enrolled during active disease. The CDR3 is CASSELAGGNEQFF. Here the CDR3 DNA reads TGCGCCAGCAGCGAACTAGCGGGGGGTAATGAGCAGTTCTTC.